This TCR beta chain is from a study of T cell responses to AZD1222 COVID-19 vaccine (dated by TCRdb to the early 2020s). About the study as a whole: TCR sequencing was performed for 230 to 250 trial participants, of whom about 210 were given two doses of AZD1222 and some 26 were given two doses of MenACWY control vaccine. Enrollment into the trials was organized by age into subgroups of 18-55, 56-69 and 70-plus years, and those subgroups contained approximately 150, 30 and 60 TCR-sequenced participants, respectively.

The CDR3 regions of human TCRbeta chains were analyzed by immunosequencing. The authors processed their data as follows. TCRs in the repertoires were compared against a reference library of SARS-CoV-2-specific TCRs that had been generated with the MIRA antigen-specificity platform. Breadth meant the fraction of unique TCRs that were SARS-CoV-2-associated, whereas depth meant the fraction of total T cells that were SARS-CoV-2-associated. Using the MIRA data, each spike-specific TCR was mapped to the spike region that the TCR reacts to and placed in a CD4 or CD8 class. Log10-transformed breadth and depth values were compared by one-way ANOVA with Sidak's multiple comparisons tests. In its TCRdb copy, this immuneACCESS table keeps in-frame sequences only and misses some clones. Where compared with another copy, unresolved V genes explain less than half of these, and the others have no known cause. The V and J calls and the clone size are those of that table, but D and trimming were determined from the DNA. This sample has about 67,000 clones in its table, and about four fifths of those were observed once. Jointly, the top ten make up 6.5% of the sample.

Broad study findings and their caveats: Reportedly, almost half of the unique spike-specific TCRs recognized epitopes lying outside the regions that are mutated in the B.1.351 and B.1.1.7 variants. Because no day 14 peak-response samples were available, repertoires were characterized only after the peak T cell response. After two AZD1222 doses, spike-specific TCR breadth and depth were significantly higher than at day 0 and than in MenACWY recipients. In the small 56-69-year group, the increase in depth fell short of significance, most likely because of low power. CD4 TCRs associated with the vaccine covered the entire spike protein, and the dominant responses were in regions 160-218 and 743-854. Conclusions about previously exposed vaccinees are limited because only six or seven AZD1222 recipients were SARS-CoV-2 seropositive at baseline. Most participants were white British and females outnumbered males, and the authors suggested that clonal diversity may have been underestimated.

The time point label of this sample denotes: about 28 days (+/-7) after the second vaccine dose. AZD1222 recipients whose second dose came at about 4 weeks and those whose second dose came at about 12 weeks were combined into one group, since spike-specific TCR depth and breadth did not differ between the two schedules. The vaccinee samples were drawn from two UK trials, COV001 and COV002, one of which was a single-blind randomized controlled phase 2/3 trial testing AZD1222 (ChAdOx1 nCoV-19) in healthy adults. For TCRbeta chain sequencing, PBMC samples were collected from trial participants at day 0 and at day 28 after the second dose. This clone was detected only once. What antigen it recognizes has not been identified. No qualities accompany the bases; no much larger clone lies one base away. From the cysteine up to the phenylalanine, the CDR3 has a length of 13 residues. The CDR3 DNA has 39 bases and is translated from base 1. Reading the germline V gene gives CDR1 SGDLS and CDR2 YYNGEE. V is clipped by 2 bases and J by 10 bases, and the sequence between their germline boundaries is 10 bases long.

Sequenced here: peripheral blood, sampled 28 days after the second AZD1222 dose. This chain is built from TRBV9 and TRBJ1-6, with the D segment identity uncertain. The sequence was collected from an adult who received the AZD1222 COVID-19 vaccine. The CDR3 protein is CASSVGPGSPLHF. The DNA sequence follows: TGTGCCAGCAGCGTTGGACCTGGCTCACCCCTCCACTTT. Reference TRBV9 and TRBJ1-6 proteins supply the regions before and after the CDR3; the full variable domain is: DSGVTQTPKHLITATGQRVTLRCSPRSGDLSVYWYQQSLDQGLQFLIQYYNGEERAKGNILERFSAQQFPDLHSELNLSSLELGDSALYFCASSVGPGSPLHFGNGTRLTVT.